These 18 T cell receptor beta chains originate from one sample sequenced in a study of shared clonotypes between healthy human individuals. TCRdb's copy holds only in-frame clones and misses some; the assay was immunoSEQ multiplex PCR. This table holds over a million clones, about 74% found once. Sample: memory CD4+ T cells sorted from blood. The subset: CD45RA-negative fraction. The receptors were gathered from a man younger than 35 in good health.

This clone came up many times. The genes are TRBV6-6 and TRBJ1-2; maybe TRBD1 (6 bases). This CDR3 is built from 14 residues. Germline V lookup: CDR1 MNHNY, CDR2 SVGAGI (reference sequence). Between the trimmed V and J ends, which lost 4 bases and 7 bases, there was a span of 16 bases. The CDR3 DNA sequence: TGTGCCAGCAGTTTGTCGAGGGGGAGCGGTGGCTACACCTTC. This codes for CASSLSRGSGGYTF.

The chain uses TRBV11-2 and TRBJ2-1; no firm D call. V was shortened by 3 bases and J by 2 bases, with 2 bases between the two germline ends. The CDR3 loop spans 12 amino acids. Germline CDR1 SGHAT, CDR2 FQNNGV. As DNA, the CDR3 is TGTGCCAGCAGCTTGGCCTACAATGAGCAGTTCTTC. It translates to CASSLAYNEQFF.

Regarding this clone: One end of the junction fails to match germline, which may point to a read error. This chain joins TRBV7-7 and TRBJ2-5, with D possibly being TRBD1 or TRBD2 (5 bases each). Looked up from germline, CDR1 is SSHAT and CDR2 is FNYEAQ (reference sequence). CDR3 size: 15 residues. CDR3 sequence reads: CASSRLVGVQETQYF. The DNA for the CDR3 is TGTGCTAGCAGCCGTCTTGTGGGGGTTCAGGAGACCCAGTACTTC.

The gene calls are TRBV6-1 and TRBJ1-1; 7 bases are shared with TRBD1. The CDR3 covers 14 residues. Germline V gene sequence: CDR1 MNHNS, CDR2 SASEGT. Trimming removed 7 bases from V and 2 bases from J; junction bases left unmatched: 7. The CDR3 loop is CASTLGGGNTEAFF. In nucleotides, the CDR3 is TGTGCCAGCACCCTAGGGGGCGGAAACACTGAAGCTTTCTTT.

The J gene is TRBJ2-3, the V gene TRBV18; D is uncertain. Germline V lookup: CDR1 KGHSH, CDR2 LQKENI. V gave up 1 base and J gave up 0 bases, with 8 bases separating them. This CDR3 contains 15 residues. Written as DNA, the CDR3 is TGTGCCAGCTCACCACAGGCCACGAGCACAGATACGCAGTATTTT. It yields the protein CASSPQATSTDTQYF.

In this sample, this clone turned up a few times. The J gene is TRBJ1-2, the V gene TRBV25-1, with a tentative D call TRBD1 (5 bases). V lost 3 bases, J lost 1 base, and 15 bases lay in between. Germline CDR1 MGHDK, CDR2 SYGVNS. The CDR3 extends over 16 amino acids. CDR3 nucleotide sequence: TGTGCCAGCAGTGAGCCCCGGGGGAAGTATAACTATGGCTACACCTTC. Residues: CASSEPRGKYNYGYTF.

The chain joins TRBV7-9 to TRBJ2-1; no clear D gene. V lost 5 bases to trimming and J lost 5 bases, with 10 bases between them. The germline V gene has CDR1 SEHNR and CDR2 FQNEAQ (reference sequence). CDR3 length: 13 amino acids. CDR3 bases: TGTGCCAGCAGCCGTGGACGGGACAATGAGCAGTTCTTC. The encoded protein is CASSRGRDNEQFF.

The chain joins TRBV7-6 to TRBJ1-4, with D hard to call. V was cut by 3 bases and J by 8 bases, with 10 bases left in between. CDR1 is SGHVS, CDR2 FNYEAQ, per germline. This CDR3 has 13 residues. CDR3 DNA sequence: TGTGCCAGCAGCTTGCAACGGTGGGAAAAACTGTTTTTT. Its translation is CASSLQRWEKLFF.

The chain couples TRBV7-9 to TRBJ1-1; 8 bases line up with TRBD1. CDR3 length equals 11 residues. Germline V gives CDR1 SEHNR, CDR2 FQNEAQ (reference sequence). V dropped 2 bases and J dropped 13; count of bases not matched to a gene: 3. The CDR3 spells CASSLQGADFF. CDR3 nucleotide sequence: TGTGCCAGCAGCTTACAGGGGGCCGATTTCTTT. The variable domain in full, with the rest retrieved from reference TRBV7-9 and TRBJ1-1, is DTGVSQNPRHKITKRGQNVTFRCDPISEHNRLYWYRQTLGQGPEFLTYFQNEAQLEKSRLLSDRFSAERPKGSFSTLEIQRTEQGDSAMYLCASSLQGADFFGQGTRLTVV.

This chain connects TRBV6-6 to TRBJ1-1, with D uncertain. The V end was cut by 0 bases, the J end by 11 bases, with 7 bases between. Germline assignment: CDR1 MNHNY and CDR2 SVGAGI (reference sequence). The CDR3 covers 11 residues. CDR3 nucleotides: TGTGCCAGCAGTTACTCGACTCAGGCTTTCTTT. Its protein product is CASSYSTQAFF.

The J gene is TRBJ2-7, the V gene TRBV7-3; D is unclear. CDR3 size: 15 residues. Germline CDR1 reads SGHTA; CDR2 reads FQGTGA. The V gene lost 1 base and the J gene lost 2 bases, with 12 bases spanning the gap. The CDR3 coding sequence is TGTGCCAGCAGCTTAAGCGTGGAAAAAACCTACGAGCAGTACTTC. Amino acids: CASSLSVEKTYEQYF.

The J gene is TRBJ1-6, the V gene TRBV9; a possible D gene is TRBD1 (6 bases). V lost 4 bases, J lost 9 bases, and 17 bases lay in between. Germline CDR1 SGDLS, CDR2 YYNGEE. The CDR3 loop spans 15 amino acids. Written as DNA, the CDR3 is TGTGCCAGCAGCCCCCGGACAGATCGGCGTTCACCCCTCCACTTT. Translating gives CASSPRTDRRSPLHF.

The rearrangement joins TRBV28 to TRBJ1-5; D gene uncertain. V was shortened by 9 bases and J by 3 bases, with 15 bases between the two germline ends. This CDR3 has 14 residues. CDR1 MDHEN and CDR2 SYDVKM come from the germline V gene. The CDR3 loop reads CASKFRSTNQPQHF. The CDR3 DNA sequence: TGTGCCAGTAAGTTCCGGTCGACCAATCAGCCCCAGCATTTT.

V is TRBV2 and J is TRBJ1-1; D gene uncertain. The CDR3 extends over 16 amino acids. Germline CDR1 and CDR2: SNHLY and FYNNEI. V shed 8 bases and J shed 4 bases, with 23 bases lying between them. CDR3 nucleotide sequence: TGTGCCAGCGCAGACGATCCCGGGATAGGAGGCACTGAAGCTTTCTTT. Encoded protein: CASADDPGIGGTEAFF.

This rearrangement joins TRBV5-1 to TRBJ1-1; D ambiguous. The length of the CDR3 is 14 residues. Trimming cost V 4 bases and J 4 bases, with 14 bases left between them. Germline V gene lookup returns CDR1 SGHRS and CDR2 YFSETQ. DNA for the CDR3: TGCGCCAGCAGCACCCGACGGGGTGGCACTGAAGCTTTCTTT. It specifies CASSTRRGGTEAFF.

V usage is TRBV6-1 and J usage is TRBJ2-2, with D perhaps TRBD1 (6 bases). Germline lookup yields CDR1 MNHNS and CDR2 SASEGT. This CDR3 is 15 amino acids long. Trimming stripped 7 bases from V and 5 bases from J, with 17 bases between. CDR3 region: CASTLDSGLTGELFF. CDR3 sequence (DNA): TGTGCCAGCACCTTGGACAGTGGGTTAACCGGGGAGCTGTTTTTT.

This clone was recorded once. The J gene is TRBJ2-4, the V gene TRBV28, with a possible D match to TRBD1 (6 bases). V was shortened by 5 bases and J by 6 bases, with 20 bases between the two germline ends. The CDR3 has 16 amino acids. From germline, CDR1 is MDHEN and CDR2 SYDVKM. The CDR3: CASSGQHEIPRNIQYF. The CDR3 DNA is TGTGCCAGCAGTGGACAGCATGAGATTCCAAGAAACATTCAGTACTTC.

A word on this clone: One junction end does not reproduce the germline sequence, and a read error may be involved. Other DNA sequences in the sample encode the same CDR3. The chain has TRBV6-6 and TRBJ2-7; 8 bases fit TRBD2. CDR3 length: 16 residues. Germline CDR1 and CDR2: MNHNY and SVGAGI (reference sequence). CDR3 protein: CASSYPRVAGPNEQYF. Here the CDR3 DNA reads TGTGCCAGCAGTTACCCCCGGGTAGCGGGGCCAAACGAGCAGTACTTT.